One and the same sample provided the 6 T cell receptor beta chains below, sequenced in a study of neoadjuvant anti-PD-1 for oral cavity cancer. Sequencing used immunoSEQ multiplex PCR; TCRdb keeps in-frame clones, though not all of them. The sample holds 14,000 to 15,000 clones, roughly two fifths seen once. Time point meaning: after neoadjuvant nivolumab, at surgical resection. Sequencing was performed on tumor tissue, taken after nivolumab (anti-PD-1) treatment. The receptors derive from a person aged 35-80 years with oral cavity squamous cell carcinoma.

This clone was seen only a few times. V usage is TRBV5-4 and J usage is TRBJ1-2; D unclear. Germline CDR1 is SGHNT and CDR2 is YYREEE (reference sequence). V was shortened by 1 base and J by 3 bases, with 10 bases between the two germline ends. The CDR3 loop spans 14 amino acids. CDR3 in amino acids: CASSLSQDDYGYTF. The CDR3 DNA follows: TGTGCCAGCAGCTTGTCTCAGGATGACTATGGCTACACCTTC.

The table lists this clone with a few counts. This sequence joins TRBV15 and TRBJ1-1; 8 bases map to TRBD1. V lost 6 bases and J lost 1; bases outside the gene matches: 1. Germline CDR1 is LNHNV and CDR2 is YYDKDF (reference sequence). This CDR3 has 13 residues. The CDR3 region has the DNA TGTGCCACCAGGACAGGGGCGAACACTGAAGCTTTCTTT. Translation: CATRTGANTEAFF.

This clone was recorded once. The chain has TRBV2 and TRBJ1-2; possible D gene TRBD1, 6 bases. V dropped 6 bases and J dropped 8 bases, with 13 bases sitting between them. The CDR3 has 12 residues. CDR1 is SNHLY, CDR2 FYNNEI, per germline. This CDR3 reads CASRVQGPGYTF. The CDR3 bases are TGTGCCAGCAGGGTACAGGGTCCCGGCTACACCTTC.

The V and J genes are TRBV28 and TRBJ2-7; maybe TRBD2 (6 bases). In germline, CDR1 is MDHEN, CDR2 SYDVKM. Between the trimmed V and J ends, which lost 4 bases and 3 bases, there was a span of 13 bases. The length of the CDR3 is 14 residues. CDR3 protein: CASSSAQGLYEQYF. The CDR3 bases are TGTGCCAGCAGTTCAGCCCAGGGACTCTACGAGCAGTACTTC.

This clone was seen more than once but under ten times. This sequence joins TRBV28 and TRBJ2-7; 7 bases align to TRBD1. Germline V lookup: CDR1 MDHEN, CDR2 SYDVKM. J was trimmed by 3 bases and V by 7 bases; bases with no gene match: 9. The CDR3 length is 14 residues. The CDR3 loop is CASNTGTVIYEQYF. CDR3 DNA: TGTGCCAGCAATACCGGGACAGTAATCTACGAGCAGTACTTC.

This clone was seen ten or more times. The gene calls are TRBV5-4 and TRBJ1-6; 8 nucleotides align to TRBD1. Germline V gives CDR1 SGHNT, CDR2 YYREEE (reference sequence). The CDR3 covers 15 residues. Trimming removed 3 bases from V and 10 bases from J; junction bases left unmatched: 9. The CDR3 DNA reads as TGTGCCAGCAGCTACCAAGGACAGGGCGAGTCACCCCTCCACTTT. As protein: CASSYQGQGESPLHF.